This T cell receptor beta chain was profiled in a study of identical twins' blood T cells. Study conclusions and caveats: Twins shared more top CDR3 clonotypes than unrelated donors did. Twin repertoire similarity may partly reflect shared environment.

A previously described protocol, modified, built RNA-based TCR cDNA libraries. TCRdb independently ran MiXCR on the 5' RACE reads; one entry per CDR3 protein. This table has 400,000 or so distinct CDR3 sequences, about 28% appearing once. This clonotype has more than one count but fewer than ten. As yet, its antigen is unknown. CDR1 and CDR2 (germline): SGHNT, YENEEA. The CDR3 runs to 20 residues. V dropped 5 bases and J dropped 2; count of bases not matched to a gene: 16. This clonotype was obtained from a woman aged 18 to 55 in good health. The V and J genes are TRBV11-3 and TRBJ2-5, with 14 bases lining up with TRBD2. The sequenced material came from PBMCs. CDR3 bases: TGTGCCAGCAGCCCTTACTCGACTAGCGGGGGGGCCTGGGAACAAGAGACCCAGTACTTC. This sequence encodes CASSPYSTSGGAWEQETQYF.